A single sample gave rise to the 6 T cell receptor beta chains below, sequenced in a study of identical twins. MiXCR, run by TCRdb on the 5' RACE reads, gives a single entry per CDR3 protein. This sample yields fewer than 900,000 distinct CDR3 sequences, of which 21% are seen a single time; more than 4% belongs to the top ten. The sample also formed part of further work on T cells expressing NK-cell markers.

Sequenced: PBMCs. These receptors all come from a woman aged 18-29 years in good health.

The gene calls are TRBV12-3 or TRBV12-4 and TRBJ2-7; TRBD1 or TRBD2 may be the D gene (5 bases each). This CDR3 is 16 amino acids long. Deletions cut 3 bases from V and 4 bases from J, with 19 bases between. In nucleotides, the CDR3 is TGTGCCAGCAGTTTCCGGGCAGGGACCCCCAGTTACGAGCAGTACTTC. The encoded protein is CASSFRAGTPSYEQYF.

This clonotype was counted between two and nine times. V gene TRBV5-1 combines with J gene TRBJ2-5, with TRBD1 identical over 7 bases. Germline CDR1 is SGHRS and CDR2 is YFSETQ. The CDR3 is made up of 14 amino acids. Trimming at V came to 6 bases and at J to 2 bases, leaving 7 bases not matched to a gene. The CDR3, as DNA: TGCGCCAGCAAACCCAAGGACAGGCAAGAGACCCAGTACTTC. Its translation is CASKPKDRQETQYF.

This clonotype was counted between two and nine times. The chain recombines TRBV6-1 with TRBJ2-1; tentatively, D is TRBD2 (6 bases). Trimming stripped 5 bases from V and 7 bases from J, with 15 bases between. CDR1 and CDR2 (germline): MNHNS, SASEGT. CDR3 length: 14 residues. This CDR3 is CASSRDFPGNEQFF. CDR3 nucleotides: TGTGCCAGCAGTAGGGACTTCCCGGGGAATGAGCAGTTCTTC.

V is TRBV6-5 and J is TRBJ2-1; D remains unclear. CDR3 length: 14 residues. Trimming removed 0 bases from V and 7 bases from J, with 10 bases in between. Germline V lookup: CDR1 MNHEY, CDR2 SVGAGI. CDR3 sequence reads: CASSYSNSLNEQFF. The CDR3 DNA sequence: TGTGCCAGCAGTTACTCGAATAGTCTTAATGAGCAGTTCTTC.

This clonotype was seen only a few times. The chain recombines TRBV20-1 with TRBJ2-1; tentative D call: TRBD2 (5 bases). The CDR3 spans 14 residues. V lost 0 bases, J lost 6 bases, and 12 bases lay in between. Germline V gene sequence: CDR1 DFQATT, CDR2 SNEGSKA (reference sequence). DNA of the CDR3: TGCAGTGCTAGAGATGCCAGCCGGGGCAATGAGCAGTTCTTC. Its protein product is CSARDASRGNEQFF.

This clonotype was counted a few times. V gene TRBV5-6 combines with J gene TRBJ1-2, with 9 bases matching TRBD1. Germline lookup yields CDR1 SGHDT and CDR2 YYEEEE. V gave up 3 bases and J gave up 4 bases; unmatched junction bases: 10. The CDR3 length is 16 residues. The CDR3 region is CASSSLRDRALYGYTF. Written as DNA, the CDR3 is TGTGCCAGCAGCTCGCTCCGGGACAGGGCGCTCTATGGCTACACCTTC. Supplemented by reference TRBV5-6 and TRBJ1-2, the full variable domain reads DAGVTQSPTHLIKTRGQQVTLRCSPKSGHDTVSWYQQALGQGPQFIFQYYEEEERQRGNFPDRFSGHQFPNYSSELNVNALLLGDSALYLCASSSLRDRALYGYTFGSGTRLTVV.